Below are 18 T cell receptor beta chains sequenced from a single sample in a study of cytomegalovirus exposure and HLA in healthy donors. A multiplex PCR was run with 60 Vbeta primers and 13 Jbeta primers. Sequencing was performed with immunoSEQ multiplex PCR; in TCRdb, only in-frame clones are kept and a portion is missing. Of some 120,000 clones in the sample, 85% to 90% were seen once. Sequences were obtained from PBMCs. The receptors shown here come from a woman in her 30s in good health and CMV-seropositive.

CDR3: CASSFGGGLSYNEQFF. In nucleotides, the CDR3 is TGTGCCAGCAGCTTTGGCGGGGGCCTCTCCTACAATGAGCAGTTCTTC. The chain employs TRBV11-3 and TRBJ2-1; the D gene is possibly TRBD2 (7 bases). Germline V gene lookup returns CDR1 SGHNT and CDR2 YENEEA. CDR3 length equals 16 residues. V was cut by 3 bases and J by 0 bases, with 12 bases left in between.

The rearrangement joins TRBV29-1 to TRBJ2-1; 9 bases match TRBD1. In germline, CDR1 is SQVTM, CDR2 ANQGSEA. The V and J ends lost 4 bases and 4 bases, in that order; junction bases with no gene match: 2. This CDR3 contains 13 residues. CDR3 residues: CSVGQGVYNEQFF. CDR3 bases: TGCAGCGTTGGACAGGGGGTATACAATGAGCAGTTCTTC.

The rearrangement uses TRBV28 and TRBJ2-7; 7 bases match TRBD1. V trimming: 2 bases; J trimming: 3 bases; junction bases outside the gene matches: 7. Germline V gene lookup returns CDR1 MDHEN and CDR2 SYDVKM. The CDR3 is made up of 15 amino acids. The CDR3 sequence is CASSLPGQTGYEQYF. The DNA for the CDR3 is TGTGCCAGCAGTTTACCGGGACAGACCGGCTACGAGCAGTACTTC. The variable domain in full, completed from reference TRBV28 and TRBJ2-7, reads DVKVTQSSRYLVKRTGEKVFLECVQDMDHENMFWYRQDPGLGLRLIYFSYDVKMKEKGDIPEGYSVSREKKERFSLILESASTNQTSMYLCASSLPGQTGYEQYFGPGTRLTVT.

In DNA, the CDR3 is TGCGCCAGCAGCTTGGGCCCCGGGGACATTCAGTACTTC. Translating gives CASSLGPGDIQYF. The chain is built from TRBV5-1 and TRBJ2-4, with a tentative D call TRBD2 (5 bases). V lost 0 bases and J lost 8, with 9 bases in between. Germline CDR1 and CDR2: SGHRS and YFSETQ. This CDR3 spans 13 amino acids.

The genes are TRBV5-4 and TRBJ2-5; 11 bases are a match to TRBD2. This CDR3 is built from 15 residues. The germline V gene has CDR1 SGHNT and CDR2 YYREEE (reference sequence). With V trimmed by 3 bases and J by 2 bases, 3 bases remained unmatched. In nucleotides, the CDR3 is TGTGCCAGCAGCTGGGGACTAGCGGCACAAGAGACCCAGTACTTC. Its translation is CASSWGLAAQETQYF.

This chain joins TRBV4-1 and TRBJ1-5; D perhaps matches TRBD1 (6 bases). CDR3 size: 16 residues. Trimming removed 2 bases from V and 2 bases from J, with 13 bases in between. Germline V gene data show CDR1 as MGHRA and CDR2 as YSYEKL. The CDR3 spells CASSQWGGAGNQPQHF. The DNA for the CDR3 is TGCGCCAGCAGCCAATGGGGGGGGGCAGGCAATCAGCCCCAGCATTTT.

The genes are TRBV29-1 and TRBJ1-2, with D tentatively TRBD1 (6 bases). This CDR3 has 15 amino acids. Trimming took off 6 bases at V and 0 bases at J, with 17 bases between the two ends. Germline values: CDR1 SQVTM, CDR2 ANQGSEA. CDR3 nucleotides: TGCAGCGTCTCGACCGGACAGCTTACTAACTATGGCTACACCTTC. Residues: CSVSTGQLTNYGYTF.

This chain connects TRBV19 to TRBJ2-6; D gene ambiguous. This CDR3 comprises 16 residues. V shed 7 bases and J shed 0 bases, with 13 bases lying between them. Germline values: CDR1 LNHDA, CDR2 SQIVND (reference sequence). The CDR3 spells CASTPHTSSGANVLTF. The CDR3 DNA sequence: TGTGCCAGTACTCCCCACACGTCCTCTGGGGCCAACGTCCTGACTTTC.

The rearrangement links TRBV4-2 to TRBJ1-1; the D is unclear. The germline gives CDR1 LGHNA, CDR2 YNFKEQ. This CDR3 contains 16 residues. V lost 0 bases and J lost 1, with 12 bases in between. The CDR3 DNA is TGTGCCAGCAGCCAAGATCGAGCGGGCCCGAACACTGAAGCTTTCTTT. Residues: CASSQDRAGPNTEAFF.

J is TRBJ1-1 and V is TRBV5-1; TRBD1 is a possible D gene (6 bases). With 4 bases removed from V and 3 bases from J, the gap between germline ends came to 10 bases. The length of the CDR3 is 13 residues. From germline, CDR1 is SGHRS and CDR2 YFSETQ. CDR3 sequence: CASSTYRDTEAFF. The DNA for the CDR3 is TGCGCCAGCAGCACTTACAGGGACACTGAAGCTTTCTTT.

This clone was observed a single time. This chain uses TRBV5-6 with TRBJ2-1; no clear D. V lost 3 bases, J lost 3 bases, and 4 bases lay in between. The length of the CDR3 is 12 residues. Germline V CDR1 and CDR2: SGHDT, YYEEEE. CDR3 nucleotides: TGTGCCAGCAGCTCCCTCTACAATGAGCAGTTCTTC. It is translated as CASSSLYNEQFF.

The rearrangement links TRBV15 to TRBJ2-5; 8 bases are a match to TRBD1. Germline V gives CDR1 LNHNV, CDR2 YYDKDF (reference sequence). The junction had 8 bases not matched to a gene; V was cut back by 1 base and J by 7 bases. The CDR3 spans 15 residues. In DNA form, the CDR3 reads TGTGCCACCAGCAGAGCCAGGACAGGGCAGGGGACCCAGTACTTC. Amino acids: CATSRARTGQGTQYF.

The CDR3 is CASSQSGGFQETQYF. CDR3 in DNA: TGCGCCAGCAGCCAAAGCGGGGGTTTTCAAGAGACCCAGTACTTC. The J gene is TRBJ2-5, the V gene TRBV4-1; 8 bases align to TRBD2. J gave up 2 bases and V 2 bases, and 4 bases lay outside the gene matches. From germline, CDR1 is MGHRA and CDR2 YSYEKL. The CDR3 has 15 amino acids.

The rearrangement uses TRBV5-1 and TRBJ1-2, with D possibly matching TRBD1 (6 bases). The germline CDR1 and CDR2 sequences are SGHRS and YFSETQ. V lost 7 bases, J lost 8 bases, and 24 bases lay in between. This CDR3 has 15 residues. For the CDR3, the DNA is TGCGCCAGCTCCCAGGGCGGACAGACCCCGATGGGCTACACCTTC. This sequence encodes CASSQGGQTPMGYTF. The complete variable domain, with remaining parts taken from reference TRBV5-1 and TRBJ1-2, reads KAGVTQTPRYLIKTRGQQVTLSCSPISGHRSVSWYQQTPGQGLQFLFEYFSETQRNKGNFPGRFSGRQFSNSRSEMNVSTLELGDSALYLCASSQGGQTPMGYTFGSGTRLTVV.

The chain carries TRBV28 and TRBJ1-2, with D tentatively TRBD1 (6 bases). Germline V CDR1 and CDR2: MDHEN, SYDVKM. The CDR3 covers 13 residues. The V end lost 4 bases, the J end lost 4 bases, and 10 bases lay between the germline ends. The CDR3 spells CASSSTGIYGYTF. In nucleotides, the CDR3 is TGTGCCAGCAGTTCTACAGGGATCTATGGCTACACCTTC.

This clone was seen a few times. The J gene is TRBJ1-1, the V gene TRBV30; no definite D call. Trimming left V 1 base short and J 2 bases short, with 8 bases between. The CDR3 is made up of 13 amino acids. Germline loops: CDR1 GTSNPN, CDR2 SVGIG (reference sequence). CDR3 region: CAWSAGFNTEAFF. In nucleotides, the CDR3 is TGTGCCTGGAGTGCCGGGTTTAACACTGAAGCTTTCTTT.

The genes are TRBV5-1 and TRBJ2-1; 15 nucleotides line up with TRBD2. The CDR3 is 15 amino acids. Germline V lookup: CDR1 SGHRS, CDR2 YFSETQ. With V trimmed by 2 bases and J by 9 bases, 3 bases remained unmatched. The CDR3 coding sequence is TGCGCCAGCAGCTTAATGGGACTAGCGGGAGGTGAGCAGTTCTTC. As protein: CASSLMGLAGGEQFF.

This clone was observed a single time. Other DNA sequences in this sample translate to the same CDR3. CDR3 loop: CASSLVDRGTDTQYF. The CDR3 DNA sequence: TGCGCCAGCAGCTTGGTGGACAGGGGGACGGATACGCAGTATTTT. This rearrangement joins TRBV5-1 to TRBJ2-3; 10 bases are a match to TRBD1. Germline values: CDR1 SGHRS, CDR2 YFSETQ. The ends lost 0 bases at V and 6 bases at J; junction bases unmatched: 4. The CDR3 is 15 residues long. Full variable domain (remainder filled in from reference TRBV5-1 and TRBJ2-3): KAGVTQTPRYLIKTRGQQVTLSCSPISGHRSVSWYQQTPGQGLQFLFEYFSETQRNKGNFPGRFSGRQFSNSRSEMNVSTLELGDSALYLCASSLVDRGTDTQYFGPGTRLTVL.